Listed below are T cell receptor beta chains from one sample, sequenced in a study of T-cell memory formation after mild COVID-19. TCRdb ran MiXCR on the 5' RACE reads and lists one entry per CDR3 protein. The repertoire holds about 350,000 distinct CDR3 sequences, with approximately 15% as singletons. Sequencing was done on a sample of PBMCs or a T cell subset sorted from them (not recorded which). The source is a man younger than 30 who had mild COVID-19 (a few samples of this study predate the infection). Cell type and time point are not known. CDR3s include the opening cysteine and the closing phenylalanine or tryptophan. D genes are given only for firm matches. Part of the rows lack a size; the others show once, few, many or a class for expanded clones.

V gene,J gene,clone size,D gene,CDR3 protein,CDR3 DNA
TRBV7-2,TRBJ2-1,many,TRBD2,CASSWGSGGRQFF,TGTGCCAGCAGCTGGGGTAGCGGGGGGCGTCAGTTCTTC
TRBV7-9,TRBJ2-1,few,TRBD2,CASSGPLGGGPDEQFF,TGTGCCAGCAGCGGGCCCCTGGGCGGGGGGCCTGATGAGCAGTTCTTC
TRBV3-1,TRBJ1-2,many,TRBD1,CASSLNFAGGGYTF,TGTGCCAGCAGCCTTAATTTCGCAGGGGGCGGCTACACCTTC
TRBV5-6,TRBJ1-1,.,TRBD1,CASSEAVKGAPEAFF,TGTGCCAGCAGCGAAGCGGTGAAGGGGGCTCCTGAAGCTTTCTTT
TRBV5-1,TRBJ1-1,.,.,CASSSRGATEAFF,TGCGCCAGCAGCTCAAGGGGGGCGACTGAAGCTTTCTTT
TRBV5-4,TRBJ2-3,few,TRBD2,CASSPSGVSPGGLADTQYF,TGTGCCAGCAGCCCGTCGGGGGTCAGCCCGGGGGGGCTCGCAGATACGCAGTATTTT
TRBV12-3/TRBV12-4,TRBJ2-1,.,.,CASSPTRDSSSYEQFF,TGTGCCAGCAGTCCAACCCGGGACTCGTCAAGTTATGAGCAGTTCTTC
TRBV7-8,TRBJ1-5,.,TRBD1,CASSPWTGSGQPQHF,TGTGCCAGCAGCCCCTGGACAGGGTCGGGTCAGCCCCAGCATTTT
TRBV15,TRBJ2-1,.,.,CATSRDWTEQFF,TGTGCCACCAGCAGAGATTGGACCGAGCAGTTCTTC
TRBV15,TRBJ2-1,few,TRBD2,CATWGSGGNEQFF,TGTGCCACCTGGGGTAGCGGGGGCAATGAGCAGTTCTTC
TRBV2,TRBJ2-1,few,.,CASSEAQSSYNEQFF,TGTGCCAGCAGTGAGGCACAAAGCTCCTACAATGAGCAGTTCTTC
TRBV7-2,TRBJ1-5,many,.,CASSPRGGDQPQHF,TGTGCCAGCAGCCCTCGGGGCGGGGATCAGCCCCAGCATTTT
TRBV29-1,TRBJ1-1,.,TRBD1,CSVEVMRGPEAFF,TGCAGCGTTGAGGTGATGAGGGGGCCTGAAGCTTTCTTT
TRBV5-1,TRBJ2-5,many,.,CASSLGPVQETQYF,TGCGCCAGCAGCCTAGGCCCCGTACAAGAGACCCAGTACTTC
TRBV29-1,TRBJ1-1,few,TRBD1,CSDLTGPRGTEAFF,TGCAGCGACCTGACAGGGCCGCGTGGCACTGAAGCTTTCTTT
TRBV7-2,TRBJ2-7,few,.,CASSFAPGAYEQYF,TGTGCCAGCAGCTTCGCCCCCGGGGCCTACGAGCAGTACTTC
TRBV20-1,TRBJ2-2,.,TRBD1,CSARDRGLNTGELFF,TGCAGTGCTAGAGACAGGGGGTTAAACACCGGGGAGCTGTTTTTT
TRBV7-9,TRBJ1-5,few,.,CASSRGSQPQHF,TGTGCCAGCAGCCGGGGATCTCAGCCCCAGCATTTT
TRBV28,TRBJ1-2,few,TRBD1,CASSAHGQGFGYTF,TGTGCCAGCAGTGCCCACGGACAGGGCTTTGGCTACACCTTC
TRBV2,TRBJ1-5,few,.,CASSILVSNQPQHF,TGTGCCAGCAGTATTCTGGTTAGCAATCAGCCCCAGCATTTT
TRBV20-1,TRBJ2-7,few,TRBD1,CSAPRGDRGLYEQYF,TGCAGTGCTCCTCGGGGGGACAGGGGACTCTACGAGCAGTACTTC
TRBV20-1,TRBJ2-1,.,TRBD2,CSAISSGGAYPNEQFF,TGCAGTGCTATAAGCTCCGGGGGGGCCTATCCCAATGAGCAGTTCTTC